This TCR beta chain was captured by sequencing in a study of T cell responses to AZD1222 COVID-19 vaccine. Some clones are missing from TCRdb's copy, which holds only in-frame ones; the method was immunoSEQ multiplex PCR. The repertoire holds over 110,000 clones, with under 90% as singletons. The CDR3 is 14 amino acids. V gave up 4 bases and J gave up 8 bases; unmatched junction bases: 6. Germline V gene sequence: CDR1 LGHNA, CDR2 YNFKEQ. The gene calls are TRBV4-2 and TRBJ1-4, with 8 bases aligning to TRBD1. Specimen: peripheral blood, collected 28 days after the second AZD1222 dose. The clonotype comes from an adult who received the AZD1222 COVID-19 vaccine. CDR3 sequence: CASSPQGEVEKLFF. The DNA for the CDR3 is TGTGCCAGCAGCCCACAGGGGGAAGTAGAAAAACTGTTTTTT.